This TCR beta chain was identified in a study of neurological immune-mediated disorders (dated by TCRdb to the late 2010s). The study in broad terms: Among the roughly 34 multiple sclerosis patients, relapsing-remitting MS accounted for around 30 and secondary progressive MS accounted for 3. Peripheral blood TCR-beta repertoires from patients with HTLV-I-associated myelopathy (HAM/TSP), patients with multiple sclerosis, and healthy controls were compared in the study using UMI-based sequencing. Longitudinal samples, technical triplicates and paired sorted CD4+ and CD8+ T-cell subsets, alongside PBMC samples, were included among the approximately 99 TCR-beta libraries. The cohort was made up of 60 to 75 subjects, consisting of 15 or so HAM/TSP patients, around 35 multiple sclerosis patients and about 20 healthy controls.

cDNA was synthesized by template-switch 5'RACE using a primer with a 10-nucleotide random unique molecular identifier that tagged each TCR transcript. Over 180 million TCR-beta sequences, covering 15-18 subjects, were produced in each sequencing run. Total RNA was extracted with the RNeasy kit. TCR-beta VDJ regions were amplified with primers for the TCR constant region and the 5'RACE anchor, using the KAPA Real-time Library Amplification kit. A first PCR added sample indexes and Illumina adaptors, after which a second PCR increased the library yield. After Ampure bead purification, the roughly 650 bp TCR product was size-selected on a 2% E-gel SizeSelection system. Before pooling, library quality was assessed on a Bioanalyzer, concentration was determined with Qubit, and library quantification was performed with the Kapa Library Quantification kit. Libraries were sequenced paired-end 2 x 150 bp on an Illumina HiSeq 2500. To increase sequence diversity, roughly 24-31% phiX was spiked into each library pool. Per the original workflow: The quality-filtered reads were processed with the UMI-based MiGEC pipeline, whose error correction step removed more than 80% of the raw TCR sequences. IMGT germline references were used for alignment of VDJ genes, and clonotypes were defined by a unique CDR3 amino acid sequence together with V-J genes. Clonal expansion, Shannon diversity and CDR3 relatedness were evaluated with VDJtools (CalcPairwiseDistances, ClusterSamples), while phylogenetic trees were built in CLCbio workbench. Expanded clones were defined as having at least 8 unique UMIs, based on coefficient-of-variation modelling across technical triplicates. TCRdb trimmed public reads at Q25 via fastp, called clones via MiXCR and kept in-frame beta chains. Rows merge per CDR3 protein into single entries with the most common DNA and genes. TCRdb assigned the V and J calls; the authors' analysis was not used. The sample data list 46,000 or so distinct CDR3 sequences, and approximately 4.5% of these were observed just once. The ten largest make up roughly 5.6% of the sample.

This clonotype came up many times. Its antigen remains unidentified. No clone much larger than this one lies a single base away; base qualities are absent. For the unsorted PBMC libraries, 2 million PBMCs were stored in RNAlater at -80 degrees C until RNA extraction and were used to generate the libraries. The multiple sclerosis patients were enrolled in a US clinical protocol that evaluated disease progression with magnetic resonance imaging. PBMCs were separated from peripheral blood using Ficoll-Hypaque density gradient centrifugation and then cryopreserved in liquid nitrogen. The germline V gene (reference sequence) yields LGHDT for CDR1 and YNNKEL for CDR2. V is trimmed back by 0 bases and J by 3 bases, and the junction contains 3 bases that no gene match accounts for. The CDR3 sequence holds 15 residues, the cysteine and phenylalanine included. The retained sequence is limited to the CDR3, 45 bases, with the frame set at the first base.

Paper-wide results and their limitations: The MS cluster showed no association with clinical or MRI features, and the authors stated that larger cohorts are needed. In a phylogenetic analysis, the repertoires of 18 out of 34 MS patients fell into a single cluster of related CDR3 sequences, pointing to a possible signature at the repertoire level. The highest TCR clonal expansion was observed in HAM/TSP patients, whereas the lowest was observed in MS patients, even when compared with healthy controls. No identical CDR3 amino acid sequences were found to be shared among expanded clones across subjects, suggesting that TCR-beta repertoires were private in all groups.

Recombination connected TRBV3-1 to TRBJ2-3; TRBD2 fits 7 bases in the junction. The TCR sequence derives from a woman between 55 and 75 years old with multiple sclerosis. Sample: PBMCs. The DNA sequence is as follows: TGTGCCAGCAGCCAAGATGTAGCGGGTACAGATACGCAGTATTTT. The resulting protein is CASSQDVAGTDTQYF.